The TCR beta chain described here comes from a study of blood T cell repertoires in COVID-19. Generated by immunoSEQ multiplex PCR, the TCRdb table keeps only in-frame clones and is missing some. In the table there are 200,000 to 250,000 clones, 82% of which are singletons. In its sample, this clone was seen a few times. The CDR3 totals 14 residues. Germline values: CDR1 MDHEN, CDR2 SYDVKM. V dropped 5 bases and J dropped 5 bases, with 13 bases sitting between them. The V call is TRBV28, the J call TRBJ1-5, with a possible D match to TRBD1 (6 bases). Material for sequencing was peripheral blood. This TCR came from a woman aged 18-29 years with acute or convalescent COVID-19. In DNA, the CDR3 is TGTGCCAGCAGTACGCGGACAGTTTATCAGCCCCAGCATTTT. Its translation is CASSTRTVYQPQHF.